This T cell receptor beta chain is from a study of breast tumors, draining lymph nodes, adjacent tissues. TCRdb reanalysed the multiplex PCR reads using MiXCR and keeps one entry per CDR3 protein. The repertoire holds 140,000 or so distinct CDR3 sequences, with around a third as singletons. The CDR3 length is 15 residues. The germline V and J ends were trimmed by 6 bases and 2 bases, with 15 bases remaining between them. Only one count was recorded for this clonotype. Breast cancer patients provided tissue from their axillary draining lymph nodes. This TCR was recovered from a female donor with breast cancer. Some clones in this sample may be carry-over from other donors' samples. This chain uses TRBV12-3 or TRBV12-4 with TRBJ2-3, with TRBD1 as a possible D gene (5 bases). The sample comprised axillary lymph node tissue. CDR3: CASRETGANTDTQYF. The CDR3 nucleotides are TGTGCCAGCAGAGAGACTGGGGCCAACACAGATACGCAGTATTTT.